The 2 T cell receptor beta chains listed next were all sequenced from one sample in a study of cytomegalovirus exposure and HLA in healthy donors. It was with 60 Vbeta and 13 Jbeta primers that the PCR ran. Assay: immunoSEQ multiplex PCR; the TCRdb copy retains only in-frame clones and omits some. Seen here are about 170,000 clones, approximately 86% observed once, and the top ten hold 1.5%. Input material: PBMCs. The receptors derive from a male donor in good health and CMV-seronegative.

The gene calls are TRBV2 and TRBJ2-3; possibly TRBD2 for D (5 bases). V lost 5 bases to trimming and J lost 2 bases, with 11 bases between them. This CDR3 region has 14 residues. The germline V gene has CDR1 SNHLY and CDR2 FYNNEI. CDR3 bases: TGTGCCAGCAGTCGGGTAGCGAACACAGATACGCAGTATTTT. Residues: CASSRVANTDTQYF.

The count of this clone is one. The chain recombines TRBV11-2 with TRBJ1-1; 10 nucleotides agree with TRBD1. V lost 3 bases to trimming and J lost 1 base; unmatched junction nucleotides: 2. CDR1 and CDR2 (germline): SGHAT, FQNNGV. This CDR3 has 15 amino acids. CDR3 loop: CASSLRTGGNTEAFF. The DNA for the CDR3 is TGTGCCAGCAGCTTGAGGACAGGGGGGAACACTGAAGCTTTCTTT.